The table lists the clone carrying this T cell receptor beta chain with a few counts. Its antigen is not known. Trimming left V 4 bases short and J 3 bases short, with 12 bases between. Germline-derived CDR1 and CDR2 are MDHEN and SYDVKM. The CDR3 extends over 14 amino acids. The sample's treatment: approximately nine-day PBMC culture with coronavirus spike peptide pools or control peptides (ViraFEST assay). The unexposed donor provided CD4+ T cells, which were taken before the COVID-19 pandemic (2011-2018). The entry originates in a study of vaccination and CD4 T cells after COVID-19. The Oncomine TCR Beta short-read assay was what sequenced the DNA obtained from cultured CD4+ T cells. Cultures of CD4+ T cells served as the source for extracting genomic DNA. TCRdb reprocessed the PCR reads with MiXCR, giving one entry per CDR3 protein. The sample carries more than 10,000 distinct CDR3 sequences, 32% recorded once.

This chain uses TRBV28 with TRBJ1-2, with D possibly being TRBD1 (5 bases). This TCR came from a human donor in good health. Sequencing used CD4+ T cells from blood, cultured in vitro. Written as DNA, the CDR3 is TGTGCCAGCAGTTGGGGTTTGGGGGACTATGGCTACACCTTC. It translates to CASSWGLGDYGYTF.